A selection of T cell receptor beta chains follows, all from one sample in a study of OX40 agonist ivuxolimab in advanced cancers. Repertoires were generated with immunoSEQ multiplex PCR, while TCRdb's copy carries only in-frame clones and drops some. The sample has around 76,000 clones; roughly 78% are singletons. The sequencing used CD4+ or CD8+ T cells sorted from blood, collected in a trial of the OX40 agonist ivuxolimab. These receptors came from an adult with an advanced solid tumor such as melanoma, head and neck, liver or kidney cancer. Both conserved end residues are part of each CDR3. A D gene is named only where the DNA matches it firmly. Size is stated for part of the rows, as once, few or many counts, or as a class when the clone is expanded.

j_gene | abundance | d_gene | v_gene | CDR3aa | CDR3nt
TRBJ2-5 | once | . | TRBV19 | CASSIVSYSQETQYF | TGTGCCAGTAGTATAGTGTCTTACAGCCAAGAGACCCAGTACTTC
TRBJ2-3 | few | TRBD2 | TRBV2 | CASSERGISTDTQYF | TGTGCCAGCAGTGAGCGGGGGATAAGCACAGATACGCAGTATTTT
TRBJ2-1 | . | TRBD1 | TRBV5-4 | CASSPAGTGAYNEQFF | TGTGCCAGCAGCCCCGCCGGGACAGGGGCCTACAATGAGCAGTTCTTC
TRBJ2-3 | . | . | TRBV30 | CAWSVPSASPDTQYF | TGTGCCTGGAGTGTACCTAGCGCGAGCCCAGATACGCAGTATTTT
TRBJ2-1 | few | . | TRBV29-1 | CSVPDRLSYNEQFF | TGCAGCGTTCCTGACAGGCTCTCCTACAATGAGCAGTTCTTC
TRBJ1-6 | . | . | TRBV7-2 | CASSLGRQVNSPLHF | TGTGCCAGCAGCTTAGGAAGACAGGTTAATTCACCCCTCCACTTT
TRBJ1-5 | . | TRBD1 | TRBV2 | CASKAGGFQPQHF | TGTGCCAGCAAGGCAGGGGGCTTTCAGCCCCAGCATTTT
TRBJ1-2 | . | . | TRBV7-2 | CASSPRQEIYGYTF | TGTGCCAGCAGCCCCCGACAGGAGATCTATGGCTACACCTTC
TRBJ1-1 | . | TRBD1 | TRBV6-5 | CASIWRDRGGTEAFF | TGTGCCAGCATTTGGAGGGACAGGGGAGGGACTGAAGCTTTCTTT
TRBJ1-5 | . | . | TRBV27 | CASSLRETNQPQHF | TGTGCCAGCAGTCTACGTGAGACCAATCAGCCCCAGCATTTT
TRBJ2-7 | . | TRBD1 | TRBV5-4 | CASSFRDSYEQYF | TGTGCCAGCAGCTTTAGGGACAGCTACGAGCAGTACTTC
TRBJ1-6 | . | TRBD1 | TRBV6-6 | CASSTGQGYSPLHF | TGTGCCAGCAGTACGGGACAGGGGTATTCACCCCTCCACTTT
TRBJ1-3 | . | . | TRBV6-1 | CASIWDSNSGNTIYF | TGTGCCAGCATTTGGGACTCAAACTCTGGAAACACCATATATTTT
TRBJ1-3 | . | . | TRBV7-3 | CASSLNPGLSGNTIYF | TGTGCCAGCAGCTTAAATCCAGGGCTCTCTGGAAACACCATATATTTT
TRBJ1-6 | few | . | TRBV27 | CASSFQDYNSPLHF | TGTGCCAGCAGTTTTCAAGACTATAATTCACCCCTCCACTTT
TRBJ2-1 | once | . | TRBV29-1 | CSVLGKGHNEQFF | TGCAGCGTTCTAGGTAAGGGTCACAATGAGCAGTTCTTC
TRBJ2-7 | . | . | TRBV5-1 | CASSTSASSYEQYF | TGCGCCAGCAGCACCTCAGCGAGCTCCTACGAGCAGTACTTC
TRBJ2-1 | few | TRBD2 | TRBV7-3 | CASSPGGAGGLNEQFF | TGTGCCAGCAGCCCCGGGGGGGCGGGAGGGCTTAATGAGCAGTTCTTC
TRBJ2-7 | . | TRBD2 | TRBV6-5 | CASSPPGGLYEQYF | TGTGCCAGCAGTCCCCCGGGGGGGCTCTACGAGCAGTACTTC
TRBJ2-3 | . | . | TRBV23-1 | CASKMRTPPPSTDTQYF | TGCGCCAGCAAAATGCGGACACCTCCCCCTAGCACAGATACGCAGTATTTT
TRBJ2-7 | once | TRBD1 | TRBV27 | CASSPRDSYSYEQYF | TGTGCCAGCAGTCCCCGGGACAGCTACTCCTACGAGCAGTACTTC
TRBJ2-4 | . | . | TRBV2 | CASSGDRNKNIQYF | TGTGCCAGCAGTGGAGACAGGAACAAAAACATTCAGTACTTC
TRBJ2-7 | . | TRBD1 | TRBV28 | CAITTGSSYEQYF | TGTGCAATTACGACAGGGAGCTCCTACGAGCAGTACTTC
TRBJ2-3 | . | TRBD1 | TRBV5-1 | CASSFYSGQGSDTQYF | TGCGCCAGCAGTTTCTATTCCGGACAGGGGTCAGATACGCAGTATTTT
TRBJ2-3 | . | . | TRBV7-7 | CASSLRGGVADTQYF | TGTGCCAGCAGCTTAAGAGGGGGGGTCGCAGATACGCAGTATTTT
TRBJ1-2 | . | TRBD1 | TRBV5-4 | CASSAGGSYGYTF | TGTGCCAGCAGCGCAGGGGGCTCTTATGGCTACACCTTC
TRBJ2-2 | once | . | TRBV2 | CASSEVRATNTGELFF | TGTGCCAGCAGTGAAGTAAGGGCAACGAACACCGGGGAGCTGTTTTTT
TRBJ1-2 | . | . | TRBV4-1 | CASSLDTNYGYTF | TGCGCCAGCAGCCTGGACACTAACTATGGCTACACCTTC
TRBJ1-3 | . | TRBD1 | TRBV28 | CASSTGQGSSGNTIYF | TGTGCCAGCAGTACTGGACAGGGAAGCTCTGGAAACACCATATATTTT